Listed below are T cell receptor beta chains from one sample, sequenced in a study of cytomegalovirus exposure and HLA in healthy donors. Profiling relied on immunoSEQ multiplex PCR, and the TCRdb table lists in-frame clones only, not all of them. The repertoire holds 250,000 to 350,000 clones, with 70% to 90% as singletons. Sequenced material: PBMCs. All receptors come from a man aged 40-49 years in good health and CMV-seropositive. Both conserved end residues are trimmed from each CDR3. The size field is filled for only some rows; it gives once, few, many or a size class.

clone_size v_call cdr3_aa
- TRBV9 ASSVGGGEQY
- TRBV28 ASSLGVRQGEEKLF
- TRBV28 ASRRLAGAYEQY
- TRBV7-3 ASSAFSIDSYNEQF
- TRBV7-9 ASSFGLGWGEQF
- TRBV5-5 ASSLADRGRETQY
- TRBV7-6 ASSVRQGEAEAF
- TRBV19 ASSNTGGGLNYGYT
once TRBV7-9 ASSLGGGTSSGNTIY
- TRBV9 ASSVEASPYGYT
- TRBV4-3 ASSRVAVSSYEQY
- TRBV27 ASSPPGNEQY
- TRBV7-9 ASSSYGGRGTYEQY
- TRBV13 ASSLGARGREDEQY
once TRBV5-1 ASSLSGGEDQPQH
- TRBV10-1 ASSEQGSEQY
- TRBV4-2 ASSQDLAGEYEQY
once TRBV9 ASSPDDRGNQETQY
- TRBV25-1 ASRDREGTEAF
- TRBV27 ASSLSLGGSGIGGELF
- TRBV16 ASSQLPGGSNQPQH
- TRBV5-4 ASSLELAGSYNEQF
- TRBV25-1 ASSGGGSYNSPLH
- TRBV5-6 ASSSYYEQY